This TCR beta chain was recorded in a study of shared T cell receptors in the human thymus. The CDR3 has 15 residues. In germline, CDR1 is LGHNT, CDR2 FRNRAP. With V trimmed by 6 bases and J by 3 bases, 9 bases remained unmatched. Some clones are missing from TCRdb's copy, which holds only in-frame ones; the method was immunoSEQ multiplex PCR. The data hold 550,000 to 800,000 clones, with 75% to 90% observed a single time. These sequences were also reported in another study, on human thymus T cells. That paper notes: Thymus pieces cut out during corrective heart surgery were the tissue that was used.

The sequenced sample consisted of thymocytes. The chain joins TRBV12-5 to TRBJ2-3; TRBD1 aligns across 7 bases. The receptor was isolated from a girl under three years old with a congenital heart defect. CDR3 residues: CASGKNRGRTDTQYF. The CDR3 nucleotides read TGTGCTAGTGGGAAAAACAGGGGAAGGACAGATACGCAGTATTTT.